Following are 26 T cell receptor beta chains from one sample sequenced in a study of T cells in Graves' hyperthyroidism and ophthalmopathy. What was amplified from RNA transcripts were TCR beta CDR3 regions. The TCR CDR3 first-round RT-PCR relied on the HTBI primer set. One entry per CDR3 protein results from TCRdb running MiXCR on the multiplex PCR reads. The table lists 530,000 or so distinct CDR3 sequences, about 15% of them singletons, with 17% in the top ten. Sequenced material: blood. All receptors derive from a woman younger than 35 with Graves' ophthalmopathy.

This clonotype was found many times. This chain connects TRBV7-9 to TRBJ1-6, with 9 bases fitting TRBD1. Looked up from germline, CDR1 is SEHNR and CDR2 is FQNEAQ (reference sequence). There are 14 residues in the CDR3. V gave up 3 bases and J gave up 9 bases; unmatched junction bases: 3. The CDR3 here is CASSFDRGISPLHF. CDR3 nucleotide sequence: TGTGCCAGCAGCTTCGACAGGGGGATTTCACCCCTCCACTTT.

This clonotype was recorded at least ten times. The chain carries TRBV13 and TRBJ2-1; 7 positions agree with TRBD1. V lost 1 base, J lost 2 bases, and 2 bases stayed unmatched. The CDR3 consists of 15 residues. From germline, CDR1 is PRHDT and CDR2 FYEKMQ (reference sequence). CDR3 in DNA: TGTGCCAGCAGCTTAGAGGGGGCCCCCTACAATGAGCAGTTCTTC. Translation gives CASSLEGAPYNEQFF.

This sequence joins TRBV10-3 and TRBJ2-3; no reliable D call. The V and J ends lost 3 bases and 3 bases respectively, with 7 bases between them. The CDR3 loop spans 13 amino acids. The germline CDR1 and CDR2 sequences are ENHRY and SYGVKD. The CDR3 DNA is TGTGCCATCAGTGACCCCATAACAGATACGCAGTATTTT. This encodes CAISDPITDTQYF.

This clonotype turned up a few times. The chain combines TRBV30 with TRBJ1-2, with D unresolved. Trimming cost V 0 bases and J 3 bases, with 8 bases left between them. The length of the CDR3 is 13 residues. The germline gives CDR1 GTSNPN, CDR2 SVGIG (reference sequence). The CDR3 nucleotides read TGTGCCTGGAGTGTATCGATGGACTATGGCTACACCTTC. This encodes CAWSVSMDYGYTF.

The gene calls are TRBV4-1 and TRBJ2-7, with D possibly being TRBD1 or TRBD2 (5 bases each). This CDR3 has 16 amino acids. V was pared by 4 bases and J by 1 base, with 17 bases between. Germline V lookup: CDR1 MGHRA, CDR2 YSYEKL. The CDR3 nucleotides are TGCGCCAGCAGCCGGCGGGCCAGGGATATGTCCTACGAGCAGTACTTC. Translating it yields CASSRRARDMSYEQYF.

The chain joins TRBV20-1 to TRBJ2-3; 10 bases fit TRBD2. The V segment lost 6 bases and the J segment 3 bases; nucleotides outside the gene matches: 9. The CDR3 extends over 15 amino acids. Germline values: CDR1 DFQATT, CDR2 SNEGSKA (reference sequence). In DNA, the CDR3 is TGCAGTGCCCGCACCACTAGCGGGAAAACAGATACGCAGTATTTT. It encodes CSARTTSGKTDTQYF.

In this sample, this clonotype turned up a few times. The chain employs TRBV30 and TRBJ2-5; tentatively, D is TRBD2 (5 bases). Trimming took off 0 bases at V and 5 bases at J, with 13 bases between the two ends. CDR1 is GTSNPN and CDR2 is SVGIG in the germline V gene (reference sequence). There are 14 residues in the CDR3. The CDR3 sequence is CAWSVMRAGETQYF. The CDR3 DNA reads TGTGCCTGGAGTGTAATGCGGGCTGGGGAGACCCAGTACTTC.

In this sample, this clonotype turned up many times. V gene TRBV11-2 combines with J gene TRBJ2-1, with TRBD2 identical over 8 bases. The CDR3 runs 16 residues. The junction had 9 bases not matched to a gene; V was cut back by 5 bases and J by 3 bases. Germline CDR1 SGHAT, CDR2 FQNNGV. The DNA for the CDR3 is TGTGCCAGCAGCCCACACCCGGGACTAGGCTACAATGAGCAGTTCTTC. Translating gives CASSPHPGLGYNEQFF.

The chain links TRBV5-5 to TRBJ1-2; 7 bases match TRBD1. CDR3 size: 15 residues. The germline V gene has CDR1 SGHKS and CDR2 YYEKEE (reference sequence). V gave up 4 bases and J gave up 5 bases; unmatched junction bases: 11. This CDR3 is CASSLPGEGAYGYTF. The CDR3 DNA sequence: TGTGCCAGCAGCCTGCCGGGGGAGGGGGCTTATGGCTACACCTTC.

The chain links TRBV25-1 to TRBJ1-1; 9 nucleotides align to TRBD1. The junction had 2 bases not matched to a gene; V was cut back by 4 bases and J by 5 bases. The germline V gene encodes CDR1 MGHDK and CDR2 SYGVNS. The CDR3 is 13 residues long. The CDR3 region is CASSGTGATEAFF. The CDR3 DNA reads as TGTGCCAGCAGTGGGACAGGGGCGACTGAAGCTTTCTTT.

This clonotype was counted many times. The chain combines TRBV15 with TRBJ2-3; no reliable D call. V shed 3 bases and J shed 4 bases, with 14 bases lying between them. CDR1 is LNHNV, CDR2 YYDKDF, per germline (reference sequence). The CDR3 runs to 15 residues. CDR3 nucleotide sequence: TGTGCCACCAGCAGGGCCCCGACGGAACCAGATACGCAGTATTTT. Translation: CATSRAPTEPDTQYF.

There are many counts of this clonotype. The chain recombines TRBV28 with TRBJ2-5; TRBD2 matches 8 bases. The ends lost 1 base at V and 1 base at J; junction bases unmatched: 8. Looked up from germline, CDR1 is MDHEN and CDR2 is SYDVKM. The CDR3 is made up of 17 amino acids. This CDR3 is CASSLFPGAGGQETQYF. For the CDR3, the DNA is TGTGCCAGCAGTTTATTTCCAGGGGCGGGGGGCCAAGAGACCCAGTACTTC.

CDR3 sequence (DNA): TGTGCCAGCAGCCGAGGACAGGTCATAATCCACGAGCAGTACTTC. Its protein product is CASSRGQVIIHEQYF. V gene TRBV7-9 combines with J gene TRBJ2-7, with TRBD1 matching 7 bases. Germline V CDR1 and CDR2: SEHNR, FQNEAQ (reference sequence). CDR3 size: 15 residues. The ends lost 5 bases at V and 5 bases at J; junction bases unmatched: 12.

The rearrangement links TRBV3-1 to TRBJ2-3; possible D gene TRBD2, 6 bases. CDR1 is LGHDT, CDR2 YNNKEL, per germline (reference sequence). V was shortened by 4 bases and J by 2 bases, with 13 bases between the two germline ends. This CDR3 is 15 amino acids long. The DNA for the CDR3 is TGTGCCAGCAGCCCACTCGGGAGCTTCACAGATACGCAGTATTTT. Translated, it gives CASSPLGSFTDTQYF.

This clonotype was detected ten times or more. The chain carries TRBV3-1 and TRBJ2-5; D perhaps matches TRBD1 (6 bases). This CDR3 is 15 amino acids long. The ends were cut back, 0 bases at V and 5 bases at J, with 13 bases in the middle. Germline assignment: CDR1 LGHDT and CDR2 YNNKEL (reference sequence). CDR3 bases: TGTGCCAGCAGCCAAGAGCGCTACAGGGTGGAGACCCAGTACTTC. Its translation: CASSQERYRVETQYF.

This clonotype was found many times. V gene TRBV7-9 combines with J gene TRBJ1-1; D may be TRBD1 (6 bases). The CDR3 length is 12 residues. Germline V gene sequence: CDR1 SEHNR, CDR2 FQNEAQ (reference sequence). Trimming shortened V by 5 bases and J by 8 bases, and 12 bases separated the two germline ends. This CDR3 is CASSPRQDEAFF. For the CDR3, the DNA is TGTGCCAGCAGCCCCCGACAGGACGAAGCTTTCTTT. Full variable domain (missing parts from reference TRBV7-9 and TRBJ1-1): DTGVSQNPRHKITKRGQNVTFRCDPISEHNRLYWYRQTLGQGPEFLTYFQNEAQLEKSRLLSDRFSAERPKGSFSTLEIQRTEQGDSAMYLCASSPRQDEAFFGQGTRLTVV.

At least ten counts were recorded for this clonotype. The CDR3 DNA reads TGTGCCAGCAGCTTAGTAGGACCCCCTGAAGCTTTCTTT. It is translated as CASSLVGPPEAFF. The V gene is TRBV7-8, the J gene TRBJ1-1; no reliable D call. Germline V gene data show CDR1 as SGHVS and CDR2 as FQNEAQ. This CDR3 has 13 residues. V lost 1 base and J lost 6, with 9 bases in between.

This clonotype has ten or more counts. V usage is TRBV5-1 and J usage is TRBJ1-1; 8 bases line up with TRBD1. Germline V gives CDR1 SGHRS, CDR2 YFSETQ. The length of the CDR3 is 15 residues. V was pared by 6 bases and J by 1 base, with 8 bases of the junction left unmatched. The CDR3 bases are TGCGCCAGCACCGGCCGACAGGGGAGGAACACTGAAGCTTTCTTT. It yields the protein CASTGRQGRNTEAFF.

This clonotype was counted at least ten times. This chain joins TRBV7-9 and TRBJ2-1; no clear D gene. The CDR3 covers 16 residues. Germline V gene lookup returns CDR1 SEHNR and CDR2 FQNEAQ (reference sequence). The V gene lost 6 bases and the J gene lost 2 bases, with 17 bases spanning the gap. The CDR3 spells CASSPAWAAAYNEQFF. DNA of the CDR3: TGTGCCAGCAGTCCCGCCTGGGCAGCAGCCTACAATGAGCAGTTCTTC.

This clonotype was recorded a few times. The chain carries TRBV27 and TRBJ2-2; D possibly corresponds to TRBD1 (6 bases). Germline loops: CDR1 MNHEY, CDR2 SMNVEV (reference sequence). The V end was cut by 5 bases, the J end by 0 bases, with 19 bases between. The CDR3 runs to 18 residues. The CDR3 reads CASSPRTGTLANTGELFF. The DNA of the CDR3 is TGTGCCAGCAGTCCGAGAACCGGGACACTCGCGAACACCGGGGAGCTGTTTTTT.

Turning to this clonotype: One end of the junction fails to match germline, which may point to a read error. The chain combines TRBV2 with TRBJ2-4; D possibly corresponds to TRBD2 (6 bases). Per the germline V gene, CDR1 is SNHLY and CDR2 is FYNNEI. The CDR3 sequence is 14 residues long. The CDR3 reads CASLRELAKDIQYF. The CDR3 bases are TGTGCCAGCCTTCGGGAACTAGCCAAAGACATTCAGTACTTC.

This clonotype was recorded many times. The genes are TRBV2 and TRBJ2-7, with 10 bases aligning to TRBD1. This CDR3 is 14 amino acids long. Germline V CDR1 and CDR2: SNHLY, FYNNEI. V lost 3 bases to trimming and J lost 8 bases; unmatched junction nucleotides: 7. The CDR3 DNA follows: TGTGCCAGCAGTGATCCGGGACAGGGGCGTCAGCAGTACTTC. This translates into CASSDPGQGRQQYF.

J is TRBJ1-1 and V is TRBV27, with D maybe TRBD1 (5 bases). The germline CDR1 and CDR2 sequences are MNHEY and SMNVEV (reference sequence). This CDR3 has 15 amino acids. Trimming stripped 5 bases from V and 4 bases from J, with 17 bases between. CDR3 amino acids: CASSLARMGLTEAFF. DNA for the CDR3: TGTGCCAGCAGTCTCGCCCGTATGGGGCTCACTGAAGCTTTCTTT.

This clonotype was seen only a few times. V gene TRBV6-1 combines with J gene TRBJ1-5; no clear D. Germline assignment: CDR1 MNHNS and CDR2 SASEGT. CDR3 length equals 16 residues. V lost 1 base and J lost 0, with 10 bases in between. CDR3 region: CASSEGFKYSNQPQHF. The CDR3 DNA reads as TGTGCCAGCAGTGAAGGGTTCAAGTATAGCAATCAGCCCCAGCATTTT.

This clonotype was seen only a few times. This sequence joins TRBV6-1 and TRBJ1-2; tentative D call: TRBD1 (5 bases). The CDR3 consists of 15 residues. Trimming pared 0 bases from V and 2 bases from J, leaving 10 bases between. Germline values: CDR1 MNHNS, CDR2 SASEGT. DNA of the CDR3: TGTGCCAGCAGTGAAGCAGGGACTGACAACTATGGCTACACCTTC. Protein sequence: CASSEAGTDNYGYTF.

In its sample, this clonotype was seen many times. The chain uses TRBV7-9 and TRBJ2-7; 8 nucleotides line up with TRBD1. The germline gives CDR1 SEHNR, CDR2 FQNEAQ (reference sequence). CDR3 length equals 14 residues. The V and J ends lost 4 bases and 6 bases, in that order; junction bases with no gene match: 8. The CDR3 sequence: CASSSPTGVGEQYF. The CDR3, as DNA: TGTGCCAGCAGCTCTCCGACAGGGGTAGGCGAGCAGTACTTC.